The 13 T cell receptor beta chains given below trace back to one sample, sequenced in a study of Ad26.COV2.S vaccination and SARS-CoV-2 variants. Assay: immunoSEQ multiplex PCR; the TCRdb copy retains only in-frame clones and omits some. The sample consists of about 680,000 clones, approximately 88% of them appearing once. Specified treatment: roughly 20 received Ad26.COV2.S at low or high dose, single or two shots; 5 received placebo; per-sample allocation not given. Collection of samples fell on day 63 after the first vaccine or placebo injection. Sequenced here: peripheral blood, sampled in a trial of Ad26.COV2.S vaccine versus placebo. The receptors were sampled from a person between 18 and 65 years old who received the Ad26.COV2.S COVID-19 vaccine or a placebo.

Remarks on this clone: This same CDR3 is encoded by further DNA sequences in the sample. The chain links TRBV6-5 to TRBJ2-7; no firm D call. The CDR3 loop spans 16 amino acids. V lost 0 bases, J lost 1 base, and 13 bases lay in between. Germline values: CDR1 MNHEY, CDR2 SVGAGI. The CDR3 DNA reads TGTGCCAGCAGTTACTCGAAATTTGGGGATTCCTACGAGCAGTACTTC. Encoded protein: CASSYSKFGDSYEQYF.

The chain uses TRBV2 and TRBJ1-5; D is ambiguous. The V and J ends lost 3 bases and 4 bases respectively, with 4 bases between them. From germline, CDR1 is SNHLY and CDR2 FYNNEI. CDR3 length: 12 residues. CDR3 sequence (DNA): TGTGCCAGCAGTGACCAAAATCAGCCCCAGCATTTT. It yields the protein CASSDQNQPQHF.

Points on this clone: This same CDR3 is encoded by further DNA sequences in the sample. The CDR3 region is CAWSHSYNEQFF. Here the CDR3 DNA reads TGTGCCTGGAGTCACTCCTACAATGAGCAGTTCTTC. V and J are TRBV30 and TRBJ2-1; D call uncertain. The length of the CDR3 is 12 residues. Trimming left V 2 bases short and J 0 bases short, with 2 bases between. CDR1 and CDR2 from the germline V gene are GTSNPN and SVGIG (reference sequence).

This chain connects TRBV5-4 to TRBJ2-7; 8 bases line up with TRBD1. CDR3 length: 14 amino acids. V shed 0 bases and J 2 bases; nucleotides not matched to a gene: 1. The germline V gene encodes CDR1 SGHNT and CDR2 YYREEE (reference sequence). The CDR3 sequence is CASSLETGAYEQYF. As DNA, the CDR3 is TGTGCCAGCAGCTTGGAGACAGGGGCCTACGAGCAGTACTTC.

The V call is TRBV14, the J call TRBJ1-4; 9 positions match TRBD1. After removal of 6 bases from V and 5 bases from J, the junction contained 7 bases not matched to a gene. This CDR3 has 15 amino acids. Per the germline V gene, CDR1 is SGHDN and CDR2 is FVKESK. The CDR3 is CASRPGTGPNEKLFF. DNA for the CDR3: TGTGCCAGCAGACCAGGGACAGGGCCCAATGAAAAACTGTTTTTT.

This clone was seen just once. This chain links TRBV7-9 with TRBJ2-1; 7 bases align to TRBD2. The CDR3 has 15 residues. V lost 4 bases and J lost 2; bases outside the gene matches: 5. Germline assignment: CDR1 SEHNR and CDR2 FQNEAQ (reference sequence). This CDR3 is CASSSGRETYNEQFF. DNA for the CDR3: TGTGCCAGCAGCTCCGGGCGGGAGACCTACAATGAGCAGTTCTTC.

The CDR3 loop reads CAISEGRNYGYTF. CDR3 DNA sequence: TGTGCCATCAGCGAGGGACGGAACTATGGCTACACCTTC. V is TRBV10-3 and J is TRBJ1-2, with TRBD1 as a possible D gene (5 bases). The germline gives CDR1 ENHRY, CDR2 SYGVKD. The CDR3 is 13 residues long. Trimming shortened V by 6 bases and J by 2 bases, and 10 bases separated the two germline ends.

The chain recombines TRBV25-1 with TRBJ1-5; TRBD1 aligns across 9 bases. Germline V gives CDR1 MGHDK, CDR2 SYGVNS. V dropped 3 bases and J dropped 9; count of bases not matched to a gene: 3. This CDR3 spans 13 amino acids. CDR3 sequence (DNA): TGTGCCAGCAGTGACAGGGGACAGGGGCCCCAGCATTTT. Residues: CASSDRGQGPQHF.

CDR3 residues: CASSLVAVGNTIYF. In DNA, the CDR3 is TGTGCCAGCAGCTTAGTTGCTGTTGGAAACACCATATATTTT. V usage is TRBV7-2 and J usage is TRBJ1-3, with no clear D. Trimming pared 1 base from V and 3 bases from J, leaving 7 bases between. CDR1 and CDR2 (germline): SGHTA, FQGNSA. The CDR3 runs 14 residues. The whole variable domain, filled in from reference TRBV7-2 and TRBJ1-3, reads GAGVSQSPSNKVTEKGKDVELRCDPISGHTALYWYRQSLGQGLEFLIYFQGNSAPDKSGLPSDRFSAERTGGSVSTLTIQRTQQEDSAVYLCASSLVAVGNTIYFGEGSWLTVV.

This rearrangement joins TRBV13 to TRBJ2-7; D gene unclear. CDR1 is PRHDT and CDR2 is FYEKMQ in the germline V gene (reference sequence). The length of the CDR3 is 14 residues. The germline V and J ends were trimmed by 3 bases and 7 bases, with 16 bases remaining between them. CDR3 nucleotide sequence: TGTGCCAGCAGCTTCGGGCAGGCCCCCCGAGAGCAGTACTTC. It codes for CASSFGQAPREQYF.

This chain connects TRBV11-1 to TRBJ2-1; 8 positions match TRBD2. CDR3 length: 16 residues. Germline trimming cut 3 bases from V and 4 bases from J; bases unmatched to any gene: 8. The germline CDR1 and CDR2 sequences are SGHAT and FQDESV (reference sequence). This chain's CDR3 is CASSLAGTRGYNEQFF. In nucleotides, the CDR3 is TGTGCCAGCAGCTTGGCCGGGACTAGGGGTTACAATGAGCAGTTCTTC.

This clone was observed a few times. The CDR3: CASTRQPATNEKLFF. As DNA, the CDR3 is TGTGCCAGTACGAGACAGCCTGCAACTAATGAAAAACTGTTTTTT. The V call is TRBV19, the J call TRBJ1-4, with TRBD1 as a possible D gene (5 bases). This CDR3 spans 15 amino acids. CDR1 and CDR2 (germline): LNHDA, SQIVND (reference sequence). V was pared by 7 bases and J by 0 bases, with 12 bases between.

The chain employs TRBV12-5 and TRBJ2-5, with 11 nucleotides matching TRBD2. J gave up 3 bases and V 4 bases, and 13 bases lay outside the gene matches. CDR3 length equals 18 residues. CDR1 LGHNT and CDR2 FRNRAP come from the germline V gene. In nucleotides, the CDR3 is TGTGCTAGTGGTTGGGGACTAGCGGAAGGGGCAATGGAAGAGACCCAGTACTTC. It codes for CASGWGLAEGAMEETQYF. Full variable domain (remainder filled in from reference TRBV12-5 and TRBJ2-5): DARVTQTPRHKVTEMGQEVTMRCQPILGHNTVFWYRQTMMQGLELLAYFRNRAPLDDSGMPKDRFSAEMPDATLATLKIQPSEPRDSAVYFCASGWGLAEGAMEETQYFGPGTRLLVL.